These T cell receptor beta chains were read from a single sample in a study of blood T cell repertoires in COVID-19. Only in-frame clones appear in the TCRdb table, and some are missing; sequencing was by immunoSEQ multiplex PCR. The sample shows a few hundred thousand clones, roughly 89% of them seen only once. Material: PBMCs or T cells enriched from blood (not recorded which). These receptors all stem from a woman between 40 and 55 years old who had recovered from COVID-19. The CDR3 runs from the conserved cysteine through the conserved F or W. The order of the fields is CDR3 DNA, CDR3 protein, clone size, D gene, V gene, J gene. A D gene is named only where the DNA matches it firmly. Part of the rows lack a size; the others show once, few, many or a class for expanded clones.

CDR3nt: TGTGCCAGCAGCTTAGTTTCCGACAGTCAAGAGACCCAGTACTTC
CDR3aa: CASSLVSDSQETQYF
abundance: once
d_gene: .
v_gene: TRBV7-3
j_gene: TRBJ2-5

CDR3nt: TGTGCCAGCTCCCCGTCGGTACACAGAGATACGCAGTATTTT
CDR3aa: CASSPSVHRDTQYF
abundance: .
d_gene: .
v_gene: TRBV18
j_gene: TRBJ2-3

CDR3nt: TGTGCCAGCAGCGGACAGGGGTACGAGCAGTACTTC
CDR3aa: CASSGQGYEQYF
abundance: .
d_gene: TRBD1
v_gene: TRBV6-6
j_gene: TRBJ2-7

CDR3nt: TGTGCCAGCAGTCCACAGCTCCTCTACGAGCAGTACTTC
CDR3aa: CASSPQLLYEQYF
abundance: .
d_gene: .
v_gene: TRBV27
j_gene: TRBJ2-7

CDR3nt: TGTGCCAGCAGTTGGACTTCCACAGATACGCAGTATTTT
CDR3aa: CASSWTSTDTQYF
abundance: .
d_gene: .
v_gene: TRBV2
j_gene: TRBJ2-3

CDR3nt: TGTGCCAGCAGCCAAGATACTAACTATGGCTACACCTTC
CDR3aa: CASSQDTNYGYTF
abundance: few
d_gene: .
v_gene: TRBV3-1/TRBV3-2
j_gene: TRBJ1-2

CDR3nt: TGTGCCACCAGCAGAGGGGGGAGGACTGAGCAGTTCTTC
CDR3aa: CATSRGGRTEQFF
abundance: .
d_gene: .
v_gene: TRBV15
j_gene: TRBJ2-1

CDR3nt: TGTGCCAGCAGCTTGGTCAGGGGGTACAATGAGCAGTTCTTC
CDR3aa: CASSLVRGYNEQFF
abundance: .
d_gene: TRBD1
v_gene: TRBV7-2
j_gene: TRBJ2-1

CDR3nt: TGTGCCAGCAGCGCCGAAGGCCCCAGCGGGTACGAGCAGTACTTC
CDR3aa: CASSAEGPSGYEQYF
abundance: .
d_gene: .
v_gene: TRBV5-4
j_gene: TRBJ2-7

CDR3nt: TGCAGCGTTGAGTATAGCACAGATACGCAGTATTTT
CDR3aa: CSVEYSTDTQYF
abundance: .
d_gene: .
v_gene: TRBV29-1
j_gene: TRBJ2-3

CDR3nt: TGTGCCAGCAGCGTAGGAAATAGGGGGCTCGACTATGGCTACACCTTC
CDR3aa: CASSVGNRGLDYGYTF
abundance: .
d_gene: TRBD1
v_gene: TRBV9
j_gene: TRBJ1-2

CDR3nt: TGCGCCAGCAGTCAACAACAGGGTCAAGCGGAAATCTCTGGAAACACCATATATTTT
CDR3aa: CASSQQQGQAEISGNTIYF
abundance: once
d_gene: .
v_gene: TRBV5-1
j_gene: TRBJ1-3

CDR3nt: TGTGCCAGCAGCCGAGTAGGAGGGCTAGGATACAATGAGCAGTTCTTC
CDR3aa: CASSRVGGLGYNEQFF
abundance: .
d_gene: .
v_gene: TRBV27
j_gene: TRBJ2-1

CDR3nt: TGTGCCAGCAGCTTGGGGGGGGATCAGCCCCAGCATTTT
CDR3aa: CASSLGGDQPQHF
abundance: .
d_gene: .
v_gene: TRBV11-2
j_gene: TRBJ1-5